This passage covers 3 T cell receptor beta chains from one sample sequenced in a study of regulatory T cells in long-lasting Graves disease. Sample time point: persistent/refractory GD, antithyroid drugs over 5 years with positive TRAb. The TCR library was made from RNA extracted from PBMCs. Sequencing libraries for TCR beta were prepared with iRepertoire HTBI primers and Arm-PCR of CDR3 regions. TCRdb recomputed calls from the multiplex PCR reads with MiXCR, one row per CDR3 protein. There are fewer than 550,000 distinct CDR3 sequences in the sample; 20% to 25% occur only once, and roughly 7.1% lies in the top ten. The starting material was peripheral blood mononuclear cells (PBMCs), obtained when the disease was refractory, from a patient treated with antithyroid drugs. Receptors were obtained from a female donor with Graves disease.

This clonotype showed up many times. J is TRBJ2-4 and V is TRBV6-2 or TRBV6-3; tentatively, D is TRBD2 (6 bases). The CDR3 extends over 16 amino acids. V was shortened by 0 bases and J by 5 bases, with 14 bases between the two germline ends. CDR1 and CDR2 from the germline V gene are MNHEY and SVGEGT. The DNA for the CDR3 is TGTGCCAGCAGTTACTCGGGGCTCGGGGGTCAAAACATTCAGTACTTC. Protein sequence: CASSYSGLGGQNIQYF.

This clonotype is a singleton in its sample. This chain uses TRBV28 with TRBJ2-7; 8 nucleotides agree with TRBD2. V trimming: 5 bases; J trimming: 0 bases; junction bases outside the gene matches: 18. Per the germline V gene, CDR1 is MDHEN and CDR2 is SYDVKM. The CDR3 loop spans 19 amino acids. The CDR3 DNA is TGTGCCAGCAGTCCTCCTCCGGGACTAGAGGGAGCGGGCTCCTACGAGCAGTACTTC. Translated, it gives CASSPPPGLEGAGSYEQYF.

This clonotype has ten or more counts. J is TRBJ1-1 and V is TRBV6-5, with D maybe TRBD1 (5 bases). CDR3 length: 14 amino acids. Germline V lookup: CDR1 MNHEY, CDR2 SVGAGI. Trimming took off 4 bases at V and 4 bases at J, with 13 bases between the two ends. This CDR3 is CASSSGRVGTEAFF. The CDR3 bases are TGTGCCAGCAGTTCAGGGCGGGTAGGCACTGAAGCTTTCTTT.